A selection of T cell receptor beta chains follows, all from one sample in a study of blood T cell repertoires in COVID-19. Sequencing used immunoSEQ multiplex PCR; TCRdb keeps in-frame clones, though not all of them. The sample has fewer than 90,000 clones, 60% to 80% seen once. The sequenced material came from peripheral blood. Every receptor here comes from a woman aged 45-60 years with acute or convalescent COVID-19. CDR3s include the opening cysteine and the closing phenylalanine or tryptophan. The D gene is left open where the match is weak. Clone size is stated in some rows and not others, as once, few, many or a class when expanded.

abundance | j_gene | v_gene | len | d_gene | CDR3aa | CDR3nt
. | TRBJ2-2 | TRBV6-6 | 16 | . | CASNSPVARNTGELFF | TGTGCCAGCAATTCGCCGGTGGCTAGGAACACCGGGGAGCTGTTTTTT
. | TRBJ2-1 | TRBV3-1/TRBV3-2 | 13 | TRBD2 | CASRRGGAIEQFF | TGTGCCAGCAGGCGCGGGGGGGCGATTGAGCAGTTCTTC
few | TRBJ2-7 | TRBV7-9 | 12 | . | CASRDLVSEQYF | TGTGCCAGCCGAGATCTAGTAAGCGAGCAGTACTTC
. | TRBJ2-5 | TRBV10-3 | 12 | . | CAISVQGETQYF | TGTGCCATCAGTGTCCAGGGGGAGACCCAGTACTTC
. | TRBJ2-5 | TRBV5-5 | 14 | TRBD1 | CASSALTGGETQYF | TGTGCCAGCAGCGCCCTGACAGGGGGGGAGACCCAGTACTTC
. | TRBJ2-2 | TRBV6-5 | 12 | . | CASGPNTGELFF | TGTGCCAGCGGGCCGAACACCGGGGAGCTGTTTTTT
. | TRBJ2-2 | TRBV27 | 16 | TRBD2 | CASNLAGGPLTGELFF | TGTGCCAGCAATCTAGCGGGGGGGCCATTGACCGGGGAGCTGTTTTTT
. | TRBJ2-5 | TRBV7-2 | 14 | TRBD1 | CASSLGTGQETQYF | TGTGCCAGCAGCCTTGGGACAGGACAAGAGACCCAGTACTTC
once | TRBJ2-7 | TRBV14 | 14 | . | CASSQRRGAYEQYF | TGTGCCAGCAGCCAACGGCGGGGCGCCTACGAGCAGTACTTC
. | TRBJ1-4 | TRBV3-1/TRBV3-2 | 18 | TRBD1 | CASSRGTGDLSTNEKLFF | TGTGCCAGCAGCCGGGGGACAGGGGATTTGTCAACTAATGAAAAACTGTTTTTT
. | TRBJ1-1 | TRBV3-1/TRBV3-2 | 13 | . | CASSHQGITEAFF | TGTGCCAGCAGCCACCAGGGCATAACTGAAGCTTTCTTT
once | TRBJ2-1 | TRBV3-1/TRBV3-2 | 15 | . | CASSQMAGARNEQFF | TGTGCCAGCAGCCAAATGGCGGGGGCAAGGAATGAGCAGTTCTTC
. | TRBJ1-4 | TRBV5-1 | 14 | TRBD1 | CASSSGQGNEKLFF | TGCGCCAGCAGCTCGGGACAGGGAAATGAAAAACTGTTTTTT
. | TRBJ2-3 | TRBV7-2 | 13 | . | CASSRARQETQYF | TGTGCCAGCAGCCGCGCGCGCCAAGAGACGCAGTATTTT
once | TRBJ1-5 | TRBV27 | 18 | . | CASSALLGGGIINQPQHF | TGTGCCAGCAGTGCCCTTTTAGGGGGAGGGATAATCAATCAGCCCCAGCATTTT
. | TRBJ1-2 | TRBV3-1/TRBV3-2 | 15 | . | CASSQSDTGWGGYTF | TGTGCCAGCAGCCAATCCGACACAGGATGGGGTGGCTACACCTTC
. | TRBJ2-6 | TRBV2 | 16 | TRBD1 | CASRDRGSSGANVLTF | TGTGCCAGTAGGGACAGGGGGAGCTCTGGGGCCAACGTCCTGACTTTC